These 25 T cell receptor beta chains share one sample of origin, sequenced in a study of Graves' ophthalmopathy and Graves' hyperthyroidism. Transcripts of RNA were the source for amplifying TCR beta CDR3 regions. An initial RT-PCR round employing HTBI primers preceded a second-round multiplex PCR. One entry per CDR3 protein, called by TCRdb with MiXCR from the multiplex PCR reads. The sample records 500,000 to 600,000 distinct CDR3 sequences, 39% being singletons. Sample: peripheral blood or thyroid tissue (not recorded which). Receptors were obtained from an adult man with Graves' hyperthyroidism.

On this clonotype itself: One end of the junction fails to match germline, which may point to a read error. V is TRBV7-3 and J is TRBJ2-7, with 10 nucleotides matching TRBD2. The germline V gene encodes CDR1 SGHTA and CDR2 FQGTGA. The CDR3 has 16 amino acids. CDR3 coding DNA: TGTGCCAGCAGCTCCCAAGCGGGGGGGCTCTCCGGGGAGCTGTACTTC. Amino acid sequence: CASSSQAGGLSGELYF.

The chain couples TRBV30 to TRBJ1-5, with 8 bases that match TRBD1. The V gene's germline CDR1 is GTSNPN and CDR2 SVGIG (reference sequence). The ends lost 0 bases at V and 3 bases at J; junction bases unmatched: 4. CDR3 size: 15 residues. In nucleotides, the CDR3 is TGTGCCTGGAGTGTCTCAGGGGGCGTCAATCAGCCCCAGCATTTT. Translated: CAWSVSGGVNQPQHF.

This clonotype was recorded many times. The V call is TRBV12-3 or TRBV12-4, the J call TRBJ2-5; unclear D gene. V was pared by 2 bases and J by 4 bases, with 8 bases between. This CDR3 has 13 residues. The CDR3 region has the DNA TGTGCCAGCAGTTTATACGGACGAGAGACCCAGTACTTC. Protein: CASSLYGRETQYF.

The chain couples TRBV24-1 to TRBJ2-6, with 9 bases identical to TRBD1. The CDR3 totals 15 residues. J lost 3 bases, V lost 5 bases, and 1 base had no gene match. The germline gives CDR1 KGHDR, CDR2 SFDVKD. The CDR3 loop is CATSGGQGGANVLTF. Here the CDR3 DNA reads TGTGCCACCAGTGGGGGACAGGGTGGGGCCAACGTCCTGACTTTC.

This clonotype showed up many times. As DNA, the CDR3 is TGCAGTGCTAGGGACCTACAGGGACAAGAGACCCAGTACTTC. It specifies CSARDLQGQETQYF. The chain recombines TRBV20-1 with TRBJ2-5; D is possibly TRBD1 (6 bases). Trimming shortened V by 3 bases and J by 2 bases, and 13 bases separated the two germline ends. CDR1 is DFQATT, CDR2 SNEGSKA, per germline (reference sequence). The CDR3 has 14 residues.

This clonotype showed up many times. This chain connects TRBV7-9 to TRBJ2-7; 9 bases fit TRBD2. CDR1 is SEHNR, CDR2 FQNEAQ, per germline (reference sequence). Losses at the gene ends were 2 bases for V and 1 base for J; bases not matched to a gene: 3. The CDR3 sequence is 15 residues long. The CDR3 DNA follows: TGTGCCAGCAGCTTAACTAGCGGGCCTTCCTACGAGCAGTACTTC. Translated, it gives CASSLTSGPSYEQYF.

V usage is TRBV4-1 and J usage is TRBJ2-5; TRBD1 agrees at 8 bases. The germline CDR1 and CDR2 sequences are MGHRA and YSYEKL. The trim removed 3 bases at V and 2 bases at J, leaving 8 bases unmatched. CDR3 size: 16 residues. CDR3 residues: CASSHSGTGPQETQYF. The CDR3 bases are TGCGCCAGCAGCCACTCAGGGACAGGACCGCAAGAGACCCAGTACTTC.

This clonotype was counted ten times or more. The chain links TRBV19 to TRBJ1-2, with D possibly TRBD1 on 6 matching bases. CDR1 LNHDA and CDR2 SQIVND come from the germline V gene (reference sequence). The CDR3 is 12 residues long. Deletions cut 5 bases from V and 12 bases from J, with 16 bases between. Here the CDR3 reads CASSARGEVDTF. CDR3 nucleotides: TGTGCCAGTAGTGCCAGGGGCGAGGTGGACACCTTC.

This clonotype has a count of ten or more. DNA for the CDR3: TGTGCCAGTAGTCCCAGACAGGGTGGAATATACGAGCAGTACTTC. Protein: CASSPRQGGIYEQYF. V and J are TRBV19 and TRBJ2-7, with TRBD1 identical over 7 bases. Germline-derived CDR1 and CDR2 are LNHDA and SQIVND (reference sequence). The length of the CDR3 is 15 residues. V was pared by 5 bases and J by 4 bases, with 11 bases of the junction left unmatched.

The chain links TRBV2 to TRBJ2-2, with D perhaps TRBD1 or TRBD2 (7 bases each). The CDR3 runs to 18 residues. V lost 5 bases to trimming and J lost 0 bases, with 19 bases between them. Germline CDR1 SNHLY, CDR2 FYNNEI. CDR3 bases: TGTGCCAGCAGTCTGACAGGGCTCGCGGGGGCGAACACCGGGGAGCTGTTTTTT. Protein: CASSLTGLAGANTGELFF. Full variable domain (remainder filled in from reference TRBV2 and TRBJ2-2): EPEVTQTPSHQVTQMGQEVILRCVPISNHLYFYWYRQILGQKVEFLVSFYNNEISEKSEIFDDQFSVERPDGSNFTLKIRSTKLEDSAMYFCASSLTGLAGANTGELFFGEGSRLTVL.

With respect to this clonotype: This sequence may be a read error, since a much larger clone differs from it by one base. The chain's CDR3 is CSAGASPYSNQPQHF. As DNA, the CDR3 is TGCAGTGCTGGGGCCAGCCCATATAGCAATCAGCCCCAGCATTTT. The V and J genes are TRBV20-1 and TRBJ1-5, with TRBD1 as a possible D gene (5 bases). Germline V gene sequence: CDR1 DFQATT, CDR2 SNEGSKA (reference sequence). Trimming removed 5 bases from V and 0 bases from J, with 14 bases in between. CDR3 size: 15 residues.

The V and J genes are TRBV12-3 or TRBV12-4 and TRBJ2-5; possible D gene TRBD1, 6 bases. This CDR3 is built from 15 residues. Between the trimmed V and J ends, which lost 1 base and 2 bases, there was a span of 11 bases. Here the CDR3 DNA reads TGTGCCAGCAGTTTAGACAGGGTTGGGCAAGAGACCCAGTACTTC. Amino acids: CASSLDRVGQETQYF.

This clonotype turned up a few times. This chain uses TRBV28 with TRBJ2-7, with a possible D match to TRBD2 (7 bases). The CDR3 has 14 residues. Trimming took 4 bases from V and 12 from J, leaving 22 bases between them. CDR1 and CDR2 (germline): MDHEN, SYDVKM. This CDR3 is CASSYSRGGALAYF. The DNA for the CDR3 is TGTGCCAGCAGTTATAGTAGGGGGGGCGCCTTGGCGTACTTC.

This rearrangement joins TRBV20-1 to TRBJ2-5, with D maybe TRBD2 (6 bases). The DNA end favors TRBJ2-1, so the J call may be wrong. Germline-derived CDR1 and CDR2 are DFQATT and SNEGSKA (reference sequence). The CDR3 has 14 amino acids. The CDR3 DNA reads TGCAGTGCTCTCGCGGGACTTTCCTACAATGAGCAGTTCTTC. It yields the protein CSALAGLSYNEQFF.

This clonotype was seen at least ten times. The rearrangement links TRBV7-8 to TRBJ1-1; 8 bases line up with TRBD1. There are 14 residues in the CDR3. Germline assignment: CDR1 SGHVS and CDR2 FQNEAQ. Unmatched junction bases numbered 5, after V lost 5 bases and J lost 3 bases. CDR3 sequence reads: CASSRRQGHTEAFF. CDR3 DNA: TGTGCCAGCAGCCGAAGACAGGGGCACACTGAAGCTTTCTTT.

The chain is built from TRBV7-9 and TRBJ2-7; TRBD2 aligns across 12 bases. The CDR3 extends over 15 amino acids. The V gene's germline CDR1 is SEHNR and CDR2 FQNEAQ (reference sequence). V dropped 8 bases and J dropped 7; count of bases not matched to a gene: 12. The CDR3 DNA is TGTGCCAGCCGACCTAGCGGGGGGGCGGGGAATGAGCAGTACTTC. This codes for CASRPSGGAGNEQYF.

A word on this clonotype: With a much larger clone just one base away, this may be a read error. J is TRBJ1-1 and V is TRBV25-1; D is perhaps TRBD1 (5 bases). The CDR3 sequence is 15 residues long. Germline V gives CDR1 MGHDK, CDR2 SYGVNS. The CDR3 DNA sequence: TGTGCCAGTAGTGACCCGACAAGGGGGAACACTGAAGCTTTCTTT. Translation gives CASSDPTRGNTEAFF. The full variable domain, rest sourced from reference TRBV25-1 and TRBJ1-1, is EADIYQTPRYLVIGTGKKITLECSQTMGHDKMYWYQQDPGMELHLIHYSYGVNSTEKGDLSSESTVSRIRTEHFPLTLESARPSHTSQYLCASSDPTRGNTEAFFGQGTRLTVV.

The CDR3 region has the DNA TGCAGCTTGGAGCCAGGGAAAAACTATGGCTACACCTTC. Its protein product is CSLEPGKNYGYTF. The J gene is TRBJ1-2, the V gene TRBV29-1; a weak D match, TRBD1 (5 bases). The ends were cut back, 8 bases at V and 2 bases at J, with 15 bases in the middle. This CDR3 is 13 amino acids long. In germline, CDR1 is SQVTM, CDR2 ANQGSEA.

The chain recombines TRBV7-9 with TRBJ2-7; tentatively, D is TRBD1 (5 bases). This CDR3 is 15 amino acids long. From germline, CDR1 is SEHNR and CDR2 FQNEAQ (reference sequence). V lost 4 bases to trimming and J lost 0 bases, with 13 bases between them. In DNA form, the CDR3 reads TGTGCCAGCAGCTATACAGGCGGCAGCTCCTACGAGCAGTACTTC. This codes for CASSYTGGSSYEQYF.

As to this clonotype: Relative to the germline gene, one junction end is altered; a read error may explain this. The chain links TRBV5-4 to TRBJ1-3, with 8 bases identical to TRBD1. The germline V gene encodes CDR1 SGHNT and CDR2 YYREEE (reference sequence). The CDR3 extends over 16 amino acids. The CDR3 region has the DNA TGTGCCAGCAGATCGGGACAGGCCTCCTCTGGAAGCACCATATATTTT. Translating gives CASRSGQASSGSTIYF.

V usage is TRBV2 and J usage is TRBJ2-5; no definite D call. Deletions cut 2 bases from V and 0 bases from J, with 19 bases between. Germline V gene data show CDR1 as SNHLY and CDR2 as FYNNEI. This CDR3 is built from 18 residues. The CDR3 reads CASSEKKRGRRNQETQYF. CDR3 coding DNA: TGTGCCAGCAGTGAAAAGAAGAGAGGACGACGGAACCAAGAGACCCAGTACTTC.

In its sample, this clonotype was seen many times. This chain connects TRBV7-8 to TRBJ2-2; 8 bases fit TRBD2. Germline trimming cut 4 bases from V and 3 bases from J; bases unmatched to any gene: 10. The CDR3 loop spans 17 amino acids. Germline V CDR1 and CDR2: SGHVS, FQNEAQ. For the CDR3, the DNA is TGTGCCAGCAGCTCCCGTCGGGGGGGCGAAGACACCGGGGAGCTGTTTTTT. This translates into CASSSRRGGEDTGELFF. Using reference TRBV7-8 and TRBJ2-2 for the parts outside the CDR3, the full variable domain is GAGVSQSPRYKVAKRGQDVALRCDPISGHVSLFWYQQALGQGPEFLTYFQNEAQLDKSGLPSDRFFAERPEGSVSTLKIQRTQQEDSAVYLCASSSRRGGEDTGELFFGEGSRLTVL.

Details on this clonotype: This may be a read error: a much more frequent sequence differs by one nucleotide. The genes are TRBV2 and TRBJ1-1, with a tentative D call TRBD1 (5 bases). The CDR3 covers 13 residues. Trimming took 7 bases from V and 4 from J, leaving 13 bases between them. Germline loops: CDR1 SNHLY, CDR2 FYNNEI. CDR3 sequence (DNA): TGTGCCAGCACTGGCCCTAGGGGCACTGAAGCTTTCTTT. Translated: CASTGPRGTEAFF.

This clonotype came up many times. The rearrangement joins TRBV20-1 to TRBJ1-5; 9 bases fit TRBD1. The CDR3 length is 17 residues. CDR1 DFQATT and CDR2 SNEGSKA come from the germline V gene (reference sequence). Trimming took 1 base from V and 1 from J; bases not matched to a gene: 8. CDR3 DNA sequence: TGCAGTGCTAGAGTAACAGGGGGCTTCAGGAGCAATCAGCCCCAGCATTTT. This codes for CSARVTGGFRSNQPQHF.

This clonotype has ten or more counts. The rearrangement links TRBV12-3 or TRBV12-4 to TRBJ1-5; 9 bases are a match to TRBD1. This CDR3 region has 15 residues. CDR3 sequence reads: CASRLTGQGWQPQHF. The CDR3 DNA follows: TGTGCTAGCCGGCTGACGGGACAGGGATGGCAGCCCCAGCATTTT.